Below, 11 T cell receptor beta chains from the same sample are listed, as sequenced in a study of HIV-infected patients and healthy controls. No cell fractionation was done, so the repertoire covers all unsorted peripheral blood T cells. cDNA was made from around 0.5 ug RNA using alpha and beta constant primers. Alpha and beta chain libraries were made separately by chain-specific third strand synthesis with multiplexing indices. TCRdb itself ran the 5' RACE reads through MiXCR, one entry per CDR3 protein. The repertoire consists of around 8,600 distinct CDR3 sequences, with 8% to 9.5% occurring once and the leading ten covering about 31%. Material: blood, obtained before antiretroviral therapy. These receptor sequences come from an adult with HIV infection. The donor label of this sample is uncertain.

Many counts were recorded for this clonotype. The CDR3: CSAYRKYTDTQYF. The CDR3 nucleotides are TGCAGTGCTTACCGAAAATACACAGATACGCAGTATTTT. V gene TRBV20-1 combines with J gene TRBJ2-3; unclear D gene. Trimming shortened V by 5 bases and J by 2 bases, and 11 bases separated the two germline ends. The germline CDR1 and CDR2 sequences are DFQATT and SNEGSKA (reference sequence). This CDR3 has 13 amino acids.

There are many counts of this clonotype. The J gene is TRBJ1-5, the V gene TRBV12-3 or TRBV12-4; a possible D gene is TRBD1 (5 bases). This CDR3 is 14 amino acids long. Trimming removed 3 bases at V and 6 bases at J, with 12 bases between. CDR3 bases: TGTGCCAGCAGTTTGGGCAGGGAAGGTCAGCCCCAGCATTTT. It yields the protein CASSLGREGQPQHF.

This clonotype is medium-sized (0.01 to 0.1%) by share. V is TRBV12-3 or TRBV12-4 and J is TRBJ2-7; the match to TRBD2 covers 7 bases. The CDR3 sequence is 15 residues long. V trimming: 6 bases; J trimming: 2 bases; junction bases outside the gene matches: 10. This chain's CDR3 is CASRERAGTTYEQYF. CDR3 in DNA: TGTGCCAGCAGGGAGCGGGCGGGGACTACCTACGAGCAGTACTTC.

In this sample, this clonotype turned up many times. The rearrangement uses TRBV6-6 and TRBJ1-1, with no clear D. The ends were cut back, 8 bases at V and 2 bases at J, with 12 bases in the middle. The germline CDR1 and CDR2 sequences are MNHNY and SVGAGI (reference sequence). This CDR3 is 13 amino acids long. The chain's CDR3 is CASFATINTEAFF. CDR3 DNA: TGTGCCAGCTTCGCGACAATAAACACTGAAGCTTTCTTT.

V usage is TRBV20-1 and J usage is TRBJ2-1; 7 bases are a match to TRBD1. Per the germline V gene, CDR1 is DFQATT and CDR2 is SNEGSKA (reference sequence). This CDR3 region has 17 residues. V shed 3 bases and J 3 bases; nucleotides not matched to a gene: 14. The CDR3 bases are TGCAGTGCTAGGCCCACGACGATACAGGGGAACTACAATGAGCAGTTCTTC. Translating gives CSARPTTIQGNYNEQFF.

V and J are TRBV5-1 and TRBJ2-3; 11 nucleotides agree with TRBD2. Trimming removed 4 bases from V and 8 bases from J; junction bases left unmatched: 15. Germline V gene data show CDR1 as SGHRS and CDR2 as YFSETQ. The CDR3 has 17 residues. The CDR3 here is CASSRRLAGLPSSTQYF. CDR3 bases: TGCGCCAGCAGCCGACGACTAGCGGGGCTCCCTAGTAGTACGCAGTATTTT.

The V call is TRBV5-1, the J call TRBJ2-1; D remains ambiguous. Germline V CDR1 and CDR2: SGHRS, YFSETQ. V was shortened by 0 bases and J by 4 bases, with 8 bases between the two germline ends. This CDR3 spans 14 amino acids. CDR3: CASSLGGPYNEQFF. The CDR3, as DNA: TGCGCCAGCAGCTTGGGTGGCCCGTACAATGAGCAGTTCTTC.

This clonotype was counted many times. CDR3 DNA sequence: TGCGCCAGCAGCCAAGATAGTCAAACTCGCTACACCTTC. As protein: CASSQDSQTRYTF. J is TRBJ1-2 and V is TRBV4-1, with D unresolved. CDR1 is MGHRA, CDR2 YSYEKL, per germline. The CDR3 is 13 amino acids. V lost 0 bases and J lost 9, with 11 bases in between.

This clonotype has only a few counts. The chain employs TRBV29-1 and TRBJ1-1; D is unclear. This CDR3 is 12 amino acids long. Trimming left V 4 bases short and J 4 bases short, with 10 bases between. From germline, CDR1 is SQVTM and CDR2 ANQGSEA. CDR3 sequence reads: CSVAPVVTEAFF. DNA for the CDR3: TGCAGCGTTGCCCCGGTAGTCACTGAAGCTTTCTTT.

In its sample, this clonotype ranks as medium-sized. V is TRBV7-8 and J is TRBJ2-1, with 7 bases aligning to TRBD2. Germline CDR1 is SGHVS and CDR2 is FQNEAQ. The CDR3 extends over 14 amino acids. After removal of 3 bases from V and 6 bases from J, the junction contained 5 bases not matched to a gene. Here the CDR3 DNA reads TGTGCCAGCAGCTTGGGGGGGTCACTCAATGAGCAGTTCTTC. Its translation is CASSLGGSLNEQFF.

This clonotype was counted ten times or more. The chain links TRBV30 to TRBJ2-7, with 9 bases identical to TRBD2. V trimming: 3 bases; J trimming: 3 bases; junction bases outside the gene matches: 3. The CDR3 has 13 residues. Germline V gives CDR1 GTSNPN, CDR2 SVGIG (reference sequence). The CDR3, as DNA: TGTGCCTGGAGAAGGACTAGCGTCTACGAGCAGTACTTC. Protein product: CAWRRTSVYEQYF.